The rows below give T cell receptor beta chains drawn from one sample of a study of cytomegalovirus exposure and HLA in healthy donors. Sequencing used immunoSEQ multiplex PCR; TCRdb keeps in-frame clones, though not all of them. This table has about 250,000 clones, about 90% appearing once. The specimen was PBMCs. The source is a man aged 18 to 30 in good health and CMV-seropositive. CDR3s include the opening cysteine and the closing phenylalanine or tryptophan. A D gene is named only where the DNA matches it firmly.

d_call v_call cdr3_aa
. TRBV20-1 CSANGNYGYTF
. TRBV19 CASSIRGPNYGYTF
TRBD2 TRBV19 CASSTSGRRETQYF
. TRBV18 CASSPRRDTSNYGYTF
. TRBV28 CASSFATEHTGELFF
. TRBV7-9 CASSKGAAGPYEQYF
. TRBV4-1 CASSQDTSGAYGYTF
. TRBV6-6 CASGGDTTYEQYF
TRBD2 TRBV19 CASSGGAGGQETQYF
. TRBV27 CASSRNYNEQFF
. TRBV5-6 CASSPLPGPADTEAFF
. TRBV14 CASSQQGQNTEAFF
TRBD1 TRBV2 CASQDRGVLTGELFF
. TRBV6-6 CASSLRELYGYTF
. TRBV28 CASSSPGLTNEKLFF
. TRBV2 CASSVLQGTDEQFF
. TRBV5-1 CASSLLTAGDTQYF
TRBD2 TRBV5-1 CASSLDGLAAYNEQFF
TRBD2 TRBV6-5 CASSYSSSGSYEQYF
. TRBV11-2 CASSPGGFDYGYTF
. TRBV12-5 CASGLSIYEQYF
. TRBV7-8 CASSLLGSQPQHF
. TRBV12-5 CASGLVYYVEGPRKNIQYF
. TRBV5-1 CASSHYSSGYEQYF
TRBD2 TRBV5-6 CASRRVTSGTDEQFF
. TRBV7-9 CASSKPGGNEKLFF
. TRBV27 CASSPRGNQPQHF
. TRBV19 CASRGEAGELFF